Listed below are T cell receptor beta chains from one sample, sequenced in a study of CD8 T cells in ankylosing spondylitis. TCRdb re-analysed the 5' RACE reads in MiXCR, keeping a single row per CDR3 protein. The sample lists about 140,000 distinct CDR3 sequences, about 6.7% occurring once. The sequencing sample was made of blood, either unsorted or a sorted T cell fraction (not recorded which). These receptors were taken from a female donor with ankylosing spondylitis or in good health (not recorded which). The CDR3 runs from the conserved cysteine through the conserved F or W. A D gene is named only where the DNA matches it firmly. Not every row has a clone size; where given, it reads once, few, many or a size class.

D gene: TRBD2; V gene: TRBV2; clone size: -; CDR3 length: 18; J gene: TRBJ2-6; CDR3 DNA: TGTGCCTTCAGGGGCGGGGGGATTCATGCGGCTGGGGCCAACGTCCTGACTTTC; CDR3 protein: CAFRGGGIHAAGANVLTF
D gene: -; V gene: TRBV24-1; clone size: many; CDR3 length: 15; J gene: TRBJ1-3; CDR3 DNA: TGTGCCACCAGGGACACGTCCTACTCTGGAAACACCATATATTTT; CDR3 protein: CATRDTSYSGNTIYF
D gene: -; V gene: TRBV5-1; clone size: many; CDR3 length: 11; J gene: TRBJ1-1; CDR3 DNA: TGCGCCAGCAGCTTAGGCGTAGAAGCTTTCTTT; CDR3 protein: CASSLGVEAFF
D gene: -; V gene: TRBV29-1; clone size: many; CDR3 length: 14; J gene: TRBJ1-5; CDR3 DNA: TGCAGCGCCACAGGGACTGAAAGGAATCAGCCCCAGCATTTT; CDR3 protein: CSATGTERNQPQHF
D gene: -; V gene: TRBV28; clone size: many; CDR3 length: 16; J gene: TRBJ2-7; CDR3 DNA: TGTGCCAGCAAACGGGGATACGATGGACGGTCCTACGAGCAGTACTTC; CDR3 protein: CASKRGYDGRSYEQYF
D gene: TRBD2; V gene: TRBV4-1; clone size: many; CDR3 length: 17; J gene: TRBJ2-1; CDR3 DNA: TGCGCCAGCAGCCAAGCACTAGGACTAGCGGATGACAATGAGCAGTTCTTC; CDR3 protein: CASSQALGLADDNEQFF
D gene: -; V gene: TRBV20-1; clone size: many; CDR3 length: 14; J gene: TRBJ1-1; CDR3 DNA: TGCAGTGCTGATGAAGGCTGGACACCCACTGAAGCTTTCTTT; CDR3 protein: CSADEGWTPTEAFF
D gene: -; V gene: TRBV29-1; clone size: many; CDR3 length: 14; J gene: TRBJ1-1; CDR3 DNA: TGCAGCGAAATCCGAGTCGGGGCGGACACTGAAGCTTTCTTT; CDR3 protein: CSEIRVGADTEAFF
D gene: -; V gene: TRBV20-1; clone size: many; CDR3 length: 15; J gene: TRBJ2-1; CDR3 DNA: TGCAGTGCTAGTCCCCGTCAGAAAGCTTACAATGAGCAGTTCTTC; CDR3 protein: CSASPRQKAYNEQFF
D gene: -; V gene: TRBV20-1; clone size: many; CDR3 length: 15; J gene: TRBJ1-3; CDR3 DNA: TGCAGTGCTAGTTTGAGAGTAGTTGGTGGAAACACCATATATTTT; CDR3 protein: CSASLRVVGGNTIYF
D gene: -; V gene: TRBV30; clone size: -; CDR3 length: 13; J gene: TRBJ1-2; CDR3 DNA: TGTGCCTGGAGCGAGCAGGCTAACTATGGCTACACCTTC; CDR3 protein: CAWSEQANYGYTF
D gene: -; V gene: TRBV4-2; clone size: many; CDR3 length: 15; J gene: TRBJ2-7; CDR3 DNA: TGTGCCAGCAGCCAAGATTCCGCGCGGGACTACGAGCAGTACTTC; CDR3 protein: CASSQDSARDYEQYF
D gene: -; V gene: TRBV5-1; clone size: many; CDR3 length: 16; J gene: TRBJ2-1; CDR3 DNA: TGCGCCAGCAGCTTGAGTCGCCTTCCCTCCTACAATGAGCAGTTCTTC; CDR3 protein: CASSLSRLPSYNEQFF
D gene: -; V gene: TRBV6-2/TRBV6-3; clone size: many; CDR3 length: 13; J gene: TRBJ2-4; CDR3 DNA: TGTGCCAGCCGCAGCGGGGCCAAAAACATTCAGTACTTC; CDR3 protein: CASRSGAKNIQYF
D gene: -; V gene: TRBV27; clone size: few; CDR3 length: 14; J gene: TRBJ2-7; CDR3 DNA: TGTGCCAGCAGTTTATCTGGGAGCTCCTACGAGCAGTACTTC; CDR3 protein: CASSLSGSSYEQYF
D gene: TRBD2; V gene: TRBV5-1; clone size: many; CDR3 length: 18; J gene: TRBJ2-7; CDR3 DNA: TGCGCCAGCAGCTTCGCCACCCTGACTAGCGGGGGCACCTACGAGCAGTACTTC; CDR3 protein: CASSFATLTSGGTYEQYF